These 14 T cell receptor beta chains share one sample of origin, sequenced in a study of identical twins. TCRdb re-called the 5' RACE reads with MiXCR, one entry per CDR3 protein. Of about 920,000 distinct CDR3 sequences listed, 9% to 15% are singletons. Another study also made use of these data, one on yellow fever vaccine responses in identical twins.

Specimen: PBMCs. These receptors came from a woman younger than 35 in good health.

This clonotype was observed many times. The chain carries TRBV3-1 and TRBJ2-2, with unresolved D. This CDR3 contains 13 residues. Germline CDR1 is LGHDT and CDR2 is YNNKEL (reference sequence). V gave up 3 bases and J gave up 7 bases, with 9 bases separating them. The DNA for the CDR3 is TGTGCCAGCAGCCAGGGCCTAGACGGGGAGCTGTTTTTT. This sequence encodes CASSQGLDGELFF.

V usage is TRBV6-5 and J usage is TRBJ2-3; D is perhaps TRBD1 (5 bases). The CDR3 contains 18 residues. Trimming pared 2 bases from V and 3 bases from J, leaving 21 bases between. Germline CDR1 is MNHEY and CDR2 is SVGAGI. CDR3 coding DNA: TGTGCCAGCAGTTACCCCCCGAGGTGGGGCAAATCAACAGATACGCAGTATTTT. Translated: CASSYPPRWGKSTDTQYF.

The V call is TRBV7-9, the J call TRBJ2-1; no reliable D call. Germline assignment: CDR1 SEHNR and CDR2 FQNEAQ (reference sequence). Trimming left V 8 bases short and J 3 bases short, with 14 bases between. This CDR3 contains 14 residues. The CDR3 region is CASLSGTGYNEQFF. The CDR3 nucleotides are TGTGCCAGCCTCTCGGGCACCGGCTACAATGAGCAGTTCTTC.

The chain joins TRBV20-1 to TRBJ2-1, with 7 nucleotides matching TRBD2. The CDR3 length is 17 residues. Germline trimming cut 0 bases from V and 2 bases from J; bases unmatched to any gene: 10. Germline CDR1 reads DFQATT; CDR2 reads SNEGSKA (reference sequence). The CDR3 spells CSARDPPAGAAYNEQFF. The CDR3 DNA reads as TGCAGTGCTAGAGATCCCCCCGCGGGAGCGGCCTACAATGAGCAGTTCTTC.

This clonotype was recorded many times. This chain joins TRBV5-1 and TRBJ2-2; D gene uncertain. Germline CDR1 SGHRS, CDR2 YFSETQ. The CDR3 extends over 13 amino acids. V lost 1 base and J 6 bases, leaving 7 bases between the germline ends. The CDR3 bases are TGCGCCAGCAGCTTGTCCCGGCCCGGGGAGCTGTTTTTT. Translating gives CASSLSRPGELFF.

Ten or more counts support this clonotype. V and J are TRBV5-1 and TRBJ1-2; D might be TRBD1 (5 bases). The CDR3 runs to 16 residues. The germline V and J ends were trimmed by 0 bases and 5 bases, with 17 bases remaining between them. CDR1 is SGHRS, CDR2 YFSETQ, per germline. The CDR3 DNA sequence: TGCGCCAGCAGCTTGGAAGGGGCCGAGAAAACTTATGGCTACACCTTC. This codes for CASSLEGAEKTYGYTF.

This clonotype has more than one count but fewer than ten. The gene calls are TRBV19 and TRBJ2-2; the match to TRBD2 covers 7 bases. The CDR3 consists of 14 residues. The ends lost 1 base at V and 6 bases at J; junction bases unmatched: 2. Germline lookup yields CDR1 LNHDA and CDR2 SQIVND (reference sequence). The CDR3 DNA follows: TGTGCCAGTAGTATAGGGACTAGTTCCGGGGAGCTGTTTTTT. Residues: CASSIGTSSGELFF.

The J gene is TRBJ2-3, the V gene TRBV2, with 7 nucleotides matching TRBD2. Germline V gene data show CDR1 as SNHLY and CDR2 as FYNNEI. Germline trimming cut 7 bases from V and 3 bases from J; bases unmatched to any gene: 7. This CDR3 has 14 amino acids. CDR3 bases: TGTGCCAGCACGGGAGGTACGCGGACAGATACGCAGTATTTT. Translation: CASTGGTRTDTQYF.

This clonotype was counted many times. The chain employs TRBV7-9 and TRBJ2-2, with D perhaps TRBD1 (5 bases). V gave up 3 bases and J gave up 7 bases, with 15 bases separating them. CDR3 size: 15 residues. Germline loops: CDR1 SEHNR, CDR2 FQNEAQ (reference sequence). CDR3 residues: CASSFDLSQGGELFF. The CDR3 DNA sequence: TGTGCCAGCAGCTTCGATCTATCCCAGGGCGGGGAGCTGTTTTTT.

This clonotype was seen many times. This chain joins TRBV5-1 and TRBJ2-5; TRBD1 aligns across 10 bases. The CDR3 extends over 15 amino acids. CDR1 is SGHRS and CDR2 is YFSETQ in the germline V gene. With V trimmed by 1 base and J by 2 bases, 2 bases remained unmatched. In DNA form, the CDR3 reads TGCGCCAGCAGCTTGTGGGGACAGGGGCAAGAGACCCAGTACTTC. The encoded protein is CASSLWGQGQETQYF.

This clonotype was recorded a few times. The chain employs TRBV28 and TRBJ2-5; 9 bases map to TRBD2. The CDR3 totals 15 residues. The trim removed 7 bases at V and 1 base at J, leaving 7 bases unmatched. CDR1 MDHEN and CDR2 SYDVKM come from the germline V gene. The CDR3 nucleotides read TGTGCCAGCACTCGTAGCGGGGGTCCCCAAGAGACCCAGTACTTC. It is translated as CASTRSGGPQETQYF. Complete variable domain (other parts from reference TRBV28 and TRBJ2-5): DVKVTQSSRYLVKRTGEKVFLECVQDMDHENMFWYRQDPGLGLRLIYFSYDVKMKEKGDIPEGYSVSREKKERFSLILESASTNQTSMYLCASTRSGGPQETQYFGPGTRLLVL.

This clonotype was seen only a few times. The chain is built from TRBV12-3 or TRBV12-4 and TRBJ2-1, with D perhaps TRBD2 (7 bases). Trimming left V 6 bases short and J 2 bases short, with 29 bases between. The CDR3 is made up of 20 amino acids. CDR3 sequence: CASRPNLGGGAEITYNEQFF. The CDR3 nucleotides are TGTGCCAGCAGGCCTAACTTGGGAGGGGGGGCCGAAATTACCTACAATGAGCAGTTCTTC.

CDR3: CASSTDRVSGANVLTF. DNA of the CDR3: TGTGCCAGCAGCACGGACAGGGTATCTGGGGCCAACGTCCTGACTTTC. J is TRBJ2-6 and V is TRBV5-8, with 8 nucleotides matching TRBD1. CDR1 and CDR2 (germline): SGHTS, YDEGEE. V shed 4 bases, J shed 1 base, and the junction held 4 bases outside the gene matches. The CDR3 loop spans 16 amino acids.

The rearrangement links TRBV11-2 to TRBJ2-3; no reliable D call. Germline CDR1 and CDR2: SGHAT and FQNNGV. Trimming stripped 7 bases from V and 4 bases from J, with 15 bases between. CDR3 length: 14 amino acids. CDR3 loop: CASTPRVTADTQYF. The CDR3, as DNA: TGTGCCAGCACCCCAAGGGTGACCGCAGATACGCAGTATTTT.